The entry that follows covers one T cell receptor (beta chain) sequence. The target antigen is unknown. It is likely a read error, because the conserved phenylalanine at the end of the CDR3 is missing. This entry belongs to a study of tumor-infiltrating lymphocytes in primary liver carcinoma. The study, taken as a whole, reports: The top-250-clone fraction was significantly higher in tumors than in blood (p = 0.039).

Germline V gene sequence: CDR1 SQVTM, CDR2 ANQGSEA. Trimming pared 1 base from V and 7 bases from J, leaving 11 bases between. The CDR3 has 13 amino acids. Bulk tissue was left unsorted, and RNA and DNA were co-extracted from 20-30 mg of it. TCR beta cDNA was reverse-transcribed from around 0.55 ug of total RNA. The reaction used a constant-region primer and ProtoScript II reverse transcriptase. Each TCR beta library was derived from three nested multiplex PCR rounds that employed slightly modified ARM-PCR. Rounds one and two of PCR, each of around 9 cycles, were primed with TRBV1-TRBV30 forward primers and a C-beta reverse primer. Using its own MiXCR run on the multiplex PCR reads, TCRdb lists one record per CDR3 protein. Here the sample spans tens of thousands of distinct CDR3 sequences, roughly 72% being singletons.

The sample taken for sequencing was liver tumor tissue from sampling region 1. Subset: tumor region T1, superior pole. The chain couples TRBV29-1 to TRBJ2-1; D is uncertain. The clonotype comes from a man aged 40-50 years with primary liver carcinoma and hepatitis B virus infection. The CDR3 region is CSVEGTLGNEQFL. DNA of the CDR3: TGCAGCGTTGAAGGGACGTTGGGGAATGAGCAGTTCTTA.